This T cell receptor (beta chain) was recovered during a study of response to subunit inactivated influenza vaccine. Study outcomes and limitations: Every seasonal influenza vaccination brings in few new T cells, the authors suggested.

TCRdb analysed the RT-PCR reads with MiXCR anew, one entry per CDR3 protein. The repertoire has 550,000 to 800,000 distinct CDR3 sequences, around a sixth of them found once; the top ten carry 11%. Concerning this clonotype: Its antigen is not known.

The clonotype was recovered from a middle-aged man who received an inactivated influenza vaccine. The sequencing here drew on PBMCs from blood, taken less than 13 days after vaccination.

The CDR3 reads CAISEGLAGGQETQYF. Written as DNA, the CDR3 is TGTGCCATCAGTGAGGGGCTAGCGGGGGGCCAAGAGACCCAGTACTTC. This chain joins TRBV10-3 and TRBJ2-5; 11 bases are a match to TRBD2. V dropped 2 bases and J dropped 1; count of bases not matched to a gene: 3. The germline V gene encodes CDR1 ENHRY and CDR2 SYGVKD. This CDR3 has 16 amino acids.